Listed here are 8 T cell receptor beta chains from one sample, sequenced in a study of Graves' ophthalmopathy and Graves' hyperthyroidism. Amplified TCR beta CDR3 regions were obtained using RNA transcripts as template. First-round RT-PCR with HTBI primers preceded a second-round multiplex PCR. TCRdb processed the multiplex PCR reads anew with MiXCR; each CDR3 protein has one entry. Among about 410,000 distinct CDR3 sequences, 18% were seen once, and the ten largest hold 1.5% to 2%. Sequenced: peripheral blood. All receptors come from a woman aged 18-35 years with Graves' ophthalmopathy.

In this sample, this clonotype turned up many times. This chain links TRBV20-1 with TRBJ2-7, with TRBD2 identical over 13 bases. Germline CDR1 DFQATT, CDR2 SNEGSKA (reference sequence). CDR3 length: 15 residues. The CDR3 DNA reads TGCAAGACTAGCGGGAGGTCTCGAGGGGTCTACGAGCAGTACTTC. It translates to CKTSGRSRGVYEQYF.

This clonotype was seen repeatedly, ten times or more. The J gene is TRBJ2-7, the V gene TRBV6-2 or TRBV6-3, with 7 bases identical to TRBD2. The V segment lost 2 bases and the J segment 2 bases; nucleotides outside the gene matches: 15. The CDR3 extends over 18 amino acids. CDR1 MNHEY and CDR2 SVGEGT come from the germline V gene. CDR3 DNA sequence: TGTGCCAGCAGTTACAGGAGCGGGGCCGGGACTTTTACCTACGAGCAGTACTTC. This gives the protein CASSYRSGAGTFTYEQYF.

This clonotype was recorded at least ten times. The chain combines TRBV20-1 with TRBJ1-1; 8 bases align to TRBD1. This CDR3 spans 14 amino acids. V was pared by 3 bases and J by 7 bases, with 10 bases of the junction left unmatched. Germline V gene lookup returns CDR1 DFQATT and CDR2 SNEGSKA (reference sequence). This CDR3 reads CSASPDRDESEAFF. The CDR3 region has the DNA TGCAGTGCTAGTCCGGACAGGGATGAGAGTGAAGCTTTCTTT.

Ten or more counts support this clonotype. The rearrangement uses TRBV19 and TRBJ1-6; a possible D gene is TRBD1 (6 bases). The V end lost 7 bases, the J end lost 6 bases, and 16 bases lay between the germline ends. The CDR3 is 15 amino acids. Germline CDR1 and CDR2: LNHDA and SQIVND (reference sequence). The CDR3 sequence is CASTHGDTGNSPLHF. DNA of the CDR3: TGTGCCAGTACCCACGGGGACACCGGTAATTCACCCCTCCACTTT.

V and J are TRBV6-1 and TRBJ2-6; no firm D call. This CDR3 contains 16 residues. Deletions cut 1 base from V and 1 base from J, with 8 bases between. Germline assignment: CDR1 MNHNS and CDR2 SASEGT. CDR3 DNA sequence: TGTGCCAGCAGTGAAGTCCCCAGGTCTGGGGCCAACGTCCTGACTTTC. Translated, it gives CASSEVPRSGANVLTF.

Many counts were recorded for this clonotype. The chain has TRBV11-3 and TRBJ1-2, with 7 bases aligning to TRBD1. With V trimmed by 2 bases and J by 8 bases, 8 bases remained unmatched. Per germline, CDR1 SGHNT and CDR2 YENEEA. This CDR3 spans 14 amino acids. The CDR3 DNA reads TGTGCCAGCAGCTTATCGACAGGGAGTTGGGGCTACACCTTC. Amino acid sequence: CASSLSTGSWGYTF.

This clonotype was detected many times. This sequence joins TRBV6-1 and TRBJ1-1; 7 nucleotides agree with TRBD1. After removal of 2 bases from V and 1 base from J, the junction contained 1 base not matched to a gene. The germline gives CDR1 MNHNS, CDR2 SASEGT. This CDR3 comprises 14 residues. CDR3 in amino acids: CASSERTGNTEAFF. In nucleotides, the CDR3 is TGTGCCAGCAGTGAAAGGACAGGGAACACTGAAGCTTTCTTT.

This clonotype was recorded only once. The chain employs TRBV6-2 or TRBV6-3 and TRBJ2-2, with TRBD1 as a possible D gene (6 bases). The J call may be in error: the DNA end matches TRBJ1-1 better. The CDR3 length is 13 residues. The germline CDR1 and CDR2 sequences are MNHEY and SVGEGT. The CDR3 DNA follows: TGTGCCAGCAGCCCGAAAATTCTTCAGGGGGCTTTCTTT. As protein: CASSPKILQGAFF.